Below are 3 T cell receptor beta chains sequenced from a single sample in a study of OX40 agonist ivuxolimab in advanced cancers. Sequencing was performed with immunoSEQ multiplex PCR; in TCRdb, only in-frame clones are kept and a portion is missing. Of around 25,000 clones in the sample, 75% to 90% were seen once. The sample was CD4+ or CD8+ T cells sorted from blood, taken in a trial of the OX40 agonist ivuxolimab. These receptors came from an adult with an advanced solid tumor such as melanoma, head and neck, liver or kidney cancer.

The V gene is TRBV18, the J gene TRBJ2-6; weak D call: TRBD2 (5 bases). Germline CDR1 reads KGHSH; CDR2 reads LQKENI. The germline V and J ends were trimmed by 3 bases and 0 bases, with 12 bases remaining between them. The CDR3 extends over 17 amino acids. The CDR3 loop reads CASSPRTFSSGANVLTF. CDR3 DNA sequence: TGTGCCAGCTCACCCAGGACTTTTAGCTCTGGGGCCAACGTCCTGACTTTC.

This sequence joins TRBV4-3 and TRBJ1-6; a weak D match, TRBD1 (5 bases). Trimming stripped 0 bases from V and 0 bases from J, with 9 bases between. This CDR3 contains 17 residues. The V gene's germline CDR1 is LGHNA and CDR2 YSLEER. The CDR3 protein is CASSQDPGSSYNSPLHF. CDR3 nucleotide sequence: TGCGCCAGCAGCCAAGACCCAGGGAGCTCCTATAATTCACCCCTCCACTTT.

The chain employs TRBV7-3 and TRBJ2-2; 7 bases match TRBD1. The junction had 8 bases not matched to a gene; V was cut back by 1 base and J by 0 bases. The CDR3 has 18 residues. Germline V gene data show CDR1 as SGHTA and CDR2 as FQGTGA. CDR3 sequence reads: CASSLRHGTAANTGELFF. CDR3 DNA: TGTGCCAGCAGCTTAAGACACGGGACAGCCGCGAACACCGGGGAGCTGTTTTTT.